This passage covers 32 T cell receptor beta chains from one sample sequenced in a study of blood T cell repertoires in COVID-19. The protocol was immunoSEQ multiplex PCR, while the TCRdb copy is restricted to in-frame clones and leaves out a portion. The data show fewer than 100,000 clones, with around four fifths seen just once and about 30% held by the top ten. The sequencing sample was made of peripheral blood. These receptors originate from a human donor in a cohort sampled during active COVID-19.

CDR3 protein: CASSQGRLGVSGTQYF. The CDR3 DNA follows: TGTGCCAGCAGCCAAGGGAGACTAGGGGTATCGGGGACCCAGTACTTC. The genes are TRBV3-1 (or the pseudogene TRBV3-2) and TRBJ2-5, with a tentative D call TRBD2 (6 bases). The germline CDR1 and CDR2 sequences are LGHDT and YNNKEL (reference sequence). The V and J ends lost 1 base and 7 bases respectively, with 19 bases between them. The CDR3 is 16 amino acids.

The chain joins TRBV5-5 to TRBJ1-5; TRBD1 is a possible D gene (6 bases). Germline values: CDR1 SGHKS, CDR2 YYEKEE (reference sequence). Trimming left V 3 bases short and J 2 bases short, with 6 bases between. The CDR3 loop spans 13 amino acids. The CDR3 bases are TGTGCCAGCAGCTCAGGGGGCAATCAGCCCCAGCATTTT. Residues: CASSSGGNQPQHF.

The V and J genes are TRBV30 and TRBJ1-4, with 8 bases fitting TRBD1. The germline V gene encodes CDR1 GTSNPN and CDR2 SVGIG (reference sequence). V lost 3 bases and J lost 7; bases outside the gene matches: 7. This CDR3 has 14 residues. The chain's CDR3 is CAWRRTGTLEKLFF. CDR3 in DNA: TGTGCCTGGAGGAGGACAGGGACTCTTGAAAAACTGTTTTTT.

The J gene is TRBJ2-3, the V gene TRBV29-1, with TRBD2 identical over 14 bases. J lost 1 base, V lost 7 bases, and 16 bases had no gene match. In germline, CDR1 is SQVTM, CDR2 ANQGSEA. The CDR3 sequence is 19 residues long. The DNA for the CDR3 is TGCAGCGCTTTCGTGAGAGGGACTAGCGGGAGACATGGCACAGATACGCAGTATTTT. This codes for CSAFVRGTSGRHGTDTQYF.

J is TRBJ2-3 and V is TRBV24-1, with D perhaps matching TRBD1 (5 bases). In germline, CDR1 is KGHDR, CDR2 SFDVKD. The CDR3 loop spans 13 amino acids. Trimming took 5 bases from V and 6 from J, leaving 11 bases between them. CDR3 nucleotides: TGTGCCACCAGTGGTCAGGGCCTGGATACGCAGTATTTT. Its translation is CATSGQGLDTQYF.

The rearrangement links TRBV3-1 (or the pseudogene TRBV3-2) to TRBJ2-5; 8 nucleotides agree with TRBD2. Germline assignment: CDR1 LGHDT and CDR2 YNNKEL (reference sequence). CDR3 size: 14 residues. The junction had 3 bases not matched to a gene; V was cut back by 4 bases and J by 2 bases. CDR3 sequence reads: CASSLAGQQETQYF. The DNA of the CDR3 is TGTGCCAGCAGCCTAGCGGGGCAGCAAGAGACCCAGTACTTC.

The rearrangement links TRBV9 to TRBJ1-5; D uncertain. Germline lookup yields CDR1 SGDLS and CDR2 YYNGEE. Trimming removed 4 bases at V and 3 bases at J, with 14 bases between. The CDR3 consists of 15 residues. CDR3 in amino acids: CASSLGEFDNQPQHF. The CDR3 region has the DNA TGTGCCAGCAGCCTCGGGGAGTTCGACAATCAGCCCCAGCATTTT.

This clone showed up just a few times. The chain uses TRBV6-6 and TRBJ1-2; D call uncertain. V was pared by 2 bases and J by 4 bases, with 11 bases between. Germline CDR1 and CDR2: MNHNY and SVGAGI (reference sequence). CDR3 length: 14 amino acids. The CDR3 sequence: CASSYGEQSYGYTF. In DNA form, the CDR3 reads TGTGCCAGCAGTTACGGTGAACAGAGCTATGGCTACACCTTC.

The genes are TRBV5-1 and TRBJ1-1; D perhaps matches TRBD1 (6 bases). The CDR3 has 15 amino acids. Trimming took off 4 bases at V and 5 bases at J, with 18 bases between the two ends. Germline V gives CDR1 SGHRS, CDR2 YFSETQ. In DNA form, the CDR3 reads TGCGCCAGCAGCCAAATGGGACATTTGGGAACTGAAGCTTTCTTT. The encoded protein is CASSQMGHLGTEAFF.

The chain couples TRBV11-2 to TRBJ1-6; 7 bases are shared with TRBD1. V lost 3 bases, J lost 5 bases, and 4 bases stayed unmatched. The germline CDR1 and CDR2 sequences are SGHAT and FQNNGV. The CDR3 is 15 residues long. The CDR3 coding sequence is TGTGCCAGCAGCTTCCGGGACAGAAATAATTCACCCCTCCACTTT. This gives the protein CASSFRDRNNSPLHF.

The genes are TRBV5-4 and TRBJ1-2; D perhaps matches TRBD1 (6 bases). The V and J ends lost 0 bases and 2 bases respectively, with 8 bases between them. The length of the CDR3 is 14 residues. From germline, CDR1 is SGHNT and CDR2 YYREEE (reference sequence). The CDR3 spells CASSLDRENYGYTF. The CDR3 nucleotides are TGTGCCAGCAGCTTGGACAGGGAAAACTATGGCTACACCTTC.

This chain connects TRBV3-1 (or the pseudogene TRBV3-2) to TRBJ1-2; D might be TRBD1 (6 bases). Germline CDR1 and CDR2: LGHDT and YNNKEL (reference sequence). This CDR3 is 11 amino acids long. Trimming removed 7 bases at V and 7 bases at J, with 10 bases between. CDR3 sequence reads: CASTSGAGYTF. For the CDR3, the DNA is TGTGCCAGCACCTCAGGGGCTGGCTACACCTTC.

The gene calls are TRBV11-2 and TRBJ1-4; 8 bases fit TRBD1. V was clipped by 5 bases and J by 5 bases; unmatched bases: 7. Per germline, CDR1 SGHAT and CDR2 FQNNGV. CDR3 length equals 15 residues. CDR3 protein: CASSQGRTGNEKLFF. In DNA, the CDR3 is TGTGCCAGCAGCCAGGGTCGGACAGGGAATGAAAAACTGTTTTTT.

The chain recombines TRBV5-8 with TRBJ1-2; D gene ambiguous. Germline V lookup: CDR1 SGHTS, CDR2 YDEGEE. The germline V and J ends were trimmed by 6 bases and 4 bases, with 16 bases remaining between them. The length of the CDR3 is 14 residues. This CDR3 is CASIPIGVAYGYTF. The CDR3 DNA reads TGTGCCAGCATCCCAATCGGGGTGGCCTATGGCTACACCTTC.

The chain has TRBV5-1 and TRBJ1-1, with a possible D match to TRBD1 (5 bases). The V gene lost 4 bases and the J gene lost 1 base, with 14 bases spanning the gap. Germline V CDR1 and CDR2: SGHRS, YFSETQ. CDR3 length: 15 amino acids. The CDR3 bases are TGCGCCAGCAGCCCAACCCTCCAGGGGAACACTGAAGCTTTCTTT. Translating it yields CASSPTLQGNTEAFF.

The rearrangement uses TRBV24-1 and TRBJ2-3; 7 bases are a match to TRBD2. The CDR3 totals 15 residues. V lost 3 bases and J lost 1; bases outside the gene matches: 3. The germline CDR1 and CDR2 sequences are KGHDR and SFDVKD. For the CDR3, the DNA is TGTGCCACCAGTGATCGGAGCGGGGGCACAGATACGCAGTATTTT. Residues: CATSDRSGGTDTQYF.

This clone was seen a single time. This rearrangement joins TRBV5-1 to TRBJ1-1; TRBD1 is a possible D gene (6 bases). The CDR3 is 13 amino acids. CDR1 is SGHRS and CDR2 is YFSETQ in the germline V gene. The V end was cut by 8 bases, the J end by 0 bases, with 11 bases between. The DNA of the CDR3 is TGCGCCAGTTCAGGGGTCGTGAACACTGAAGCTTTCTTT. It codes for CASSGVVNTEAFF.

The rearrangement links TRBV19 to TRBJ1-1, with D possibly TRBD1 on 6 matching bases. The germline V and J ends were trimmed by 2 bases and 1 base, with 11 bases remaining between them. Germline V gives CDR1 LNHDA, CDR2 SQIVND (reference sequence). There are 15 residues in the CDR3. The CDR3 region has the DNA TGTGCCAGTAGTATAAACAGGGCAGAGAACACTGAAGCTTTCTTT. It translates to CASSINRAENTEAFF.

This clone occurred once. The V call is TRBV5-1, the J call TRBJ1-1; D possibly corresponds to TRBD1 (5 bases). The germline V gene encodes CDR1 SGHRS and CDR2 YFSETQ. Trimming took off 0 bases at V and 5 bases at J, with 17 bases between the two ends. The CDR3 extends over 16 amino acids. CDR3 residues: CASSLAVVTETTEAFF. The DNA for the CDR3 is TGCGCCAGCAGCTTGGCCGTCGTGACAGAGACTACTGAAGCTTTCTTT.

This chain joins TRBV7-6 and TRBJ2-1, with 7 bases aligning to TRBD1. Losses at the gene ends were 2 bases for V and 7 bases for J; bases not matched to a gene: 5. Germline CDR1 and CDR2: SGHVS and FNYEAQ. The CDR3 length is 14 residues. CDR3 amino acids: CASSLPDRLNEQFF. CDR3 bases: TGTGCCAGCAGCTTACCGGACAGGTTGAATGAGCAGTTCTTC.

This chain links TRBV5-1 with TRBJ1-1, with 8 nucleotides matching TRBD1. With V trimmed by 3 bases and J by 4 bases, 11 bases remained unmatched. The CDR3 contains 16 residues. Germline CDR1 and CDR2: SGHRS and YFSETQ. Written as DNA, the CDR3 is TGCGCCAGCAGCTCCAATGTACAGGGGGAAGGCACTGAAGCTTTCTTT. Amino acid sequence: CASSSNVQGEGTEAFF.

This chain uses TRBV4-1 with TRBJ2-5; TRBD1 matches at 7 bases. This CDR3 contains 16 residues. The trim removed 4 bases at V and 1 base at J, leaving 9 bases unmatched. The germline V gene has CDR1 MGHRA and CDR2 YSYEKL. The DNA for the CDR3 is TGCGCCAGCAGCCGCGGACAGGAGCCGTCCCAAGAGACCCAGTACTTC. It yields the protein CASSRGQEPSQETQYF.

V and J are TRBV5-6 and TRBJ2-2; 7 bases fit TRBD1. Losses at the gene ends were 4 bases for V and 1 base for J; bases not matched to a gene: 4. CDR1 and CDR2 from the germline V gene are SGHDT and YYEEEE. This CDR3 has 15 residues. The CDR3 DNA reads as TGTGCCAGCAGCCGATGGACAGGGAACACCGGGGAGCTGTTTTTT. This gives the protein CASSRWTGNTGELFF.

The chain carries TRBV19 and TRBJ1-3, with a tentative D call TRBD1 (5 bases). Trimming removed 9 bases at V and 2 bases at J, with 11 bases between. This CDR3 spans 13 amino acids. Germline V gives CDR1 LNHDA, CDR2 SQIVND (reference sequence). CDR3 amino acids: CASDQGAGNTIYF. The CDR3, as DNA: TGTGCCAGCGACCAGGGTGCTGGAAACACCATATATTTT.

The chain recombines TRBV15 with TRBJ1-1; D not certain. The germline V gene has CDR1 LNHNV and CDR2 YYDKDF (reference sequence). The V and J ends lost 1 base and 7 bases respectively, with 13 bases between them. The CDR3 is 14 residues long. Here the CDR3 DNA reads TGTGCCACCAGCAGAGTTGGCGGTCGGGTTGAAGCTTTCTTT. This encodes CATSRVGGRVEAFF.

The CDR3 loop is CASTRLDFWNIQYF. DNA of the CDR3: TGTGCCAGCACTCGGTTGGACTTTTGGAACATTCAGTACTTC. The chain carries TRBV2 and TRBJ2-4; D may be TRBD2 (5 bases). Germline V CDR1 and CDR2: SNHLY, FYNNEI. Trimming left V 7 bases short and J 7 bases short, with 17 bases between. The CDR3 is made up of 14 amino acids.

The rearrangement joins TRBV28 to TRBJ2-3; D gene unclear. CDR3 length: 12 residues. V shed 5 bases and J shed 6 bases, with 9 bases lying between them. CDR1 MDHEN and CDR2 SYDVKM come from the germline V gene. CDR3 region: CASSELEDTQYF. CDR3 in DNA: TGTGCCAGCAGTGAGCTTGAGGATACGCAGTATTTT.

The chain couples TRBV6-6 to TRBJ1-6, with TRBD1 matching 8 bases. This CDR3 contains 16 residues. V shed 3 bases, J shed 0 bases, and the junction held 1 base outside the gene matches. Germline V gene sequence: CDR1 MNHNY, CDR2 SVGAGI (reference sequence). Written as DNA, the CDR3 is TGTGCCAGCAGTTATCAGGGGGCCTCCTATAATTCACCCCTCCACTTT. Protein: CASSYQGASYNSPLHF.

This chain connects TRBV7-8 to TRBJ1-4; D gene uncertain. The CDR3 is 13 residues long. V was shortened by 4 bases and J by 8 bases, with 11 bases between the two germline ends. Germline V lookup: CDR1 SGHVS, CDR2 FQNEAQ. For the CDR3, the DNA is TGTGCCAGCAGCTCCCCTACGCTGGAAAAACTGTTTTTT. This gives the protein CASSSPTLEKLFF.

The chain carries TRBV9 and TRBJ2-7; D is possibly TRBD2 (5 bases). The CDR3 totals 15 residues. The V end lost 2 bases, the J end lost 7 bases, and 19 bases lay between the germline ends. Per germline, CDR1 SGDLS and CDR2 YYNGEE. The DNA for the CDR3 is TGTGCCAGCAGCGTTCATCTGGAGCCGACGGGGGAGCAGTACTTC. Translation gives CASSVHLEPTGEQYF.

The chain has TRBV4-1 and TRBJ2-5, with 11 bases fitting TRBD1. Per germline, CDR1 MGHRA and CDR2 YSYEKL. The CDR3 loop spans 19 amino acids. Trimming cost V 4 bases and J 1 base; bases outside gene matches: 14. CDR3 in amino acids: CASSPRGGRGTGGQETQYF. The DNA of the CDR3 is TGCGCCAGCAGCCCCAGAGGTGGCCGTGGGACAGGGGGCCAAGAGACCCAGTACTTC.

This chain joins TRBV18 and TRBJ2-7; TRBD1 agrees at 11 bases. The CDR3 extends over 14 amino acids. V lost 3 bases and J lost 7; bases outside the gene matches: 5. Per germline, CDR1 KGHSH and CDR2 LQKENI. In DNA form, the CDR3 reads TGTGCCAGCTCACCCGGGACAGGGGGTCGTGAGCAGTACTTC. It yields the protein CASSPGTGGREQYF.